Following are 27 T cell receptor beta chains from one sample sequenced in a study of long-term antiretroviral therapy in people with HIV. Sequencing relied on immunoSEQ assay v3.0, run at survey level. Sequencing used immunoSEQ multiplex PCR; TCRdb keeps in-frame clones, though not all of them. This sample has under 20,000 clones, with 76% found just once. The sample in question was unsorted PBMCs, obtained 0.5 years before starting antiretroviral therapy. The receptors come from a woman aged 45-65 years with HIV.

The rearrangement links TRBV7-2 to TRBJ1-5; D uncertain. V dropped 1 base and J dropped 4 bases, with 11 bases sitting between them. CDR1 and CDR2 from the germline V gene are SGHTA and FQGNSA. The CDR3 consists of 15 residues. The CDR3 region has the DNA TGTGCCAGCAGCTTAGTAAAAGGTTCTAATCAGCCCCAGCATTTT. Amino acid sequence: CASSLVKGSNQPQHF.

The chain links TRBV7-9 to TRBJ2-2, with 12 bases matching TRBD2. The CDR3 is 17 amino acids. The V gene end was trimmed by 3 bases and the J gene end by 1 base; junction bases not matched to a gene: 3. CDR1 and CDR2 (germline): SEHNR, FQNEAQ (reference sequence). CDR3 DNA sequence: TGTGCCAGCAGCTTTGGACTAGCGGGACAGAACACCGGGGAGCTGTTTTTT. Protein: CASSFGLAGQNTGELFF.

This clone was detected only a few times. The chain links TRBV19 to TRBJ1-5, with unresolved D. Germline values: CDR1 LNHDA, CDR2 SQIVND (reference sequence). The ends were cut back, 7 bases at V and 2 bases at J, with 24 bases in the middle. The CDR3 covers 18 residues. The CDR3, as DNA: TGTGCCAGTACCCGGTTTCGGCAGGAGGAGAGTGGCAATCAGCCCCAGCATTTT. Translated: CASTRFRQEESGNQPQHF.

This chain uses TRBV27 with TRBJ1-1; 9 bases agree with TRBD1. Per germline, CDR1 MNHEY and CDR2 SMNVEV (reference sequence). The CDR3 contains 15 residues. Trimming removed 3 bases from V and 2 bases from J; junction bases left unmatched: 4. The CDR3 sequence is CASSLDRGYNTEAFF. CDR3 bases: TGTGCCAGCAGTTTGGACAGGGGATATAACACTGAAGCTTTCTTT.

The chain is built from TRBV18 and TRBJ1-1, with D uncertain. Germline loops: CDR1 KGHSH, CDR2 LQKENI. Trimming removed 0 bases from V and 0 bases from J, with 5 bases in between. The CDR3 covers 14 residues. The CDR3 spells CASSPPTLNTEAFF. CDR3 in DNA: TGTGCCAGCTCACCACCGACCTTGAACACTGAAGCTTTCTTT.

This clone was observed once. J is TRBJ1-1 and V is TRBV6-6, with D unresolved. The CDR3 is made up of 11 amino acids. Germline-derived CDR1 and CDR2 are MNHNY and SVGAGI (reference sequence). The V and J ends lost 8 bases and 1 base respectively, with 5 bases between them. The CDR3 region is CASGRNTEAFF. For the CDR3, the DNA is TGTGCCAGCGGACGGAACACTGAAGCTTTCTTT.

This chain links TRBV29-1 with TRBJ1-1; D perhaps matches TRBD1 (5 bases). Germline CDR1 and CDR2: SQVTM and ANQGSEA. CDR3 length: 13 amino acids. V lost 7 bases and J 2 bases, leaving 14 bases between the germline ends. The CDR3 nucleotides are TGCAGCGCCGAAGGCCAGGGTAACACTGAAGCTTTCTTT. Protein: CSAEGQGNTEAFF.

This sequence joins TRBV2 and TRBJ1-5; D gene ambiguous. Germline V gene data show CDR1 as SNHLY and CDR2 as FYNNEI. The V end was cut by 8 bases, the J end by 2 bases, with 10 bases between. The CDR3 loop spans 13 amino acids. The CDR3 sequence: CASWGGGNQPQHF. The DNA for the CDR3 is TGTGCCAGCTGGGGTGGGGGCAATCAGCCCCAGCATTTT.

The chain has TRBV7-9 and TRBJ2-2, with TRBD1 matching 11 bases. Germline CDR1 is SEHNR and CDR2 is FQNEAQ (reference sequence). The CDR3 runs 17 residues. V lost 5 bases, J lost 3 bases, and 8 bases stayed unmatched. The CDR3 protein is CASSPGQGARDTGELFF. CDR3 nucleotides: TGTGCCAGCAGCCCCGGACAGGGGGCGCGTGACACCGGGGAGCTGTTTTTT.

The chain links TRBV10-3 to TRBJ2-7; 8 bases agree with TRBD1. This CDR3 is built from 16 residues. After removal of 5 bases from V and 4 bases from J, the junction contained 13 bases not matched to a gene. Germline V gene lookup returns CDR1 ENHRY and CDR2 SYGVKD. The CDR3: CAISRFPTGADYEQYV. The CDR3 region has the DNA TGTGCCATCAGTCGTTTCCCGACAGGGGCCGATTACGAGCAGTACGTC.

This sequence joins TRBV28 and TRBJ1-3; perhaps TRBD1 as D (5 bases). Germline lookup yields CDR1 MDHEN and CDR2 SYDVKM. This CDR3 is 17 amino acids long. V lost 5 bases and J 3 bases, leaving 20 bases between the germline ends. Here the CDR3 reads CASSQYSAGTIGNTIYF. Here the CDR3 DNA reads TGTGCCAGCAGTCAATACTCTGCGGGGACGATTGGAAACACCATATATTTT.

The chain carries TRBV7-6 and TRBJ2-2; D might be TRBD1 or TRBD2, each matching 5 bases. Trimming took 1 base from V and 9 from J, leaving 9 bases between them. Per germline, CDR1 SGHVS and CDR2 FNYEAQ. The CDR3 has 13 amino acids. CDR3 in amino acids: CASSLGDVRELFF. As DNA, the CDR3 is TGTGCCAGCAGCTTAGGGGACGTACGGGAGCTGTTTTTT.

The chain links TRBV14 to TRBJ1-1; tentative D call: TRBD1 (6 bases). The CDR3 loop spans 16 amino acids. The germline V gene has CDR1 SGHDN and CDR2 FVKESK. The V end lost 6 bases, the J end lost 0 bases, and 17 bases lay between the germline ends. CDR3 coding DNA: TGTGCCAGCAGACCCAGGGGCCCAACTATGAACACTGAAGCTTTCTTT. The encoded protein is CASRPRGPTMNTEAFF.

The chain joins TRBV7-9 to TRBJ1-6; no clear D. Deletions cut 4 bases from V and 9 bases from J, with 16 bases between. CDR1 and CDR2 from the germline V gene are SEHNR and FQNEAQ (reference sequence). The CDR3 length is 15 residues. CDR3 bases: TGTGCCAGCAGCTCAGCCGATTTTAGGAGTTCACCCCTCCACTTT. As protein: CASSSADFRSSPLHF.

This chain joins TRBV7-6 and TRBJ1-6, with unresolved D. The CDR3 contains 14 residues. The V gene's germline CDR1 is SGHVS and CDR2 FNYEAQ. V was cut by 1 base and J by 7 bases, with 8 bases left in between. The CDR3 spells CASSLDMRNSPLHF. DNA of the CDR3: TGTGCCAGCAGCTTAGATATGAGGAATTCACCCCTCCACTTT.

As DNA, the CDR3 is TGTGCCAGCAGCAAAGTGCCGACAGGGGTTAGGGCCCTCCACTTT. This sequence encodes CASSKVPTGVRALHF. The chain employs TRBV21-1 and TRBJ1-6; the D call TRBD1 from the table was never checked on the DNA. TRBV21-1 is a pseudogene. The CDR3 loop spans 15 amino acids.

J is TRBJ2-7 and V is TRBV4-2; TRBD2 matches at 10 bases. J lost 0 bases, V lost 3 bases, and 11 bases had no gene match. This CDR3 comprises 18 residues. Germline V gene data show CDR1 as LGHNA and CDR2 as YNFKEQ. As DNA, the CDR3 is TGTGCCAGCAGCCAGGGTATAGCGGGGGGTTTCCTCTCCTACGAGCAGTACTTC. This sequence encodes CASSQGIAGGFLSYEQYF.

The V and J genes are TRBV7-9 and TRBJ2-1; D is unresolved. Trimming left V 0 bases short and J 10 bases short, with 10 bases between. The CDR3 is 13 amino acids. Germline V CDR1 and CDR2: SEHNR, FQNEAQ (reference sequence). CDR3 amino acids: CASSLAPLEEQFF. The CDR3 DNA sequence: TGTGCCAGCAGCTTAGCGCCCCTAGAGGAGCAGTTCTTC.

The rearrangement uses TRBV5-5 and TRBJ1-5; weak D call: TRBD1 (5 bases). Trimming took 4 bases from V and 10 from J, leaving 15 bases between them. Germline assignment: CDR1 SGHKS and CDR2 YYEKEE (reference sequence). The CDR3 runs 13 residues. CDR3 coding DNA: TGTGCCAGCAGCGCAAGCCCCGGGGGACCCCAGCATTTT. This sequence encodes CASSASPGGPQHF.

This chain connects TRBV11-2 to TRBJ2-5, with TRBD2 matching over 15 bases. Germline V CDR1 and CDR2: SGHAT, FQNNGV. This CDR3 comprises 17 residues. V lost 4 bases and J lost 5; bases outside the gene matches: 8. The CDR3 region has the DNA TGTGCCAGCAGCTCCCGGACTAGCGGGGGGGCCGTTGAGACCCAGTACTTC. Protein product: CASSSRTSGGAVETQYF.

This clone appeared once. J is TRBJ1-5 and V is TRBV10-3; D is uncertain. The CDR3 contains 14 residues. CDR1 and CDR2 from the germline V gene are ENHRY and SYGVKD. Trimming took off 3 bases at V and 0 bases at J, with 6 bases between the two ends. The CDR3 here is CAISEDGSNQPQHF. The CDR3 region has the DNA TGTGCCATCAGTGAAGACGGTAGCAATCAGCCCCAGCATTTT.

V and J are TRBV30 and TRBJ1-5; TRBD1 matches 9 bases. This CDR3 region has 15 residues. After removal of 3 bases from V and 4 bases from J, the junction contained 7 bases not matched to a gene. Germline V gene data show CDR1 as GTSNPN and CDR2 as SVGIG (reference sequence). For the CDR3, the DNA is TGTGCCTGGAGCATAGAAGGGACAGGGAATCAGCCCCAGCATTTT. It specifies CAWSIEGTGNQPQHF. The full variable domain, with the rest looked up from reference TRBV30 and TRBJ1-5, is SQTIHQWPATLVQPVGSPLSLECTVEGTSNPNLYWYRQAAGRGLQLLFYSVGIGQISSEVPQNLSASRPQDRQFILSSKKLLLSDSGFYLCAWSIEGTGNQPQHFGDGTRLSIL.

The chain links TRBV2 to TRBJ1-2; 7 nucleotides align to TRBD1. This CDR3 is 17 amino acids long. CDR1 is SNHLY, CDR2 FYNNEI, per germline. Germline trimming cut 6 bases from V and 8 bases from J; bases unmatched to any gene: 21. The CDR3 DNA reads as TGTGCCAGCAGCCTACCTGGGCTGGGACAGAGGGAGAAGGGCTACACCTTC. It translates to CASSLPGLGQREKGYTF.

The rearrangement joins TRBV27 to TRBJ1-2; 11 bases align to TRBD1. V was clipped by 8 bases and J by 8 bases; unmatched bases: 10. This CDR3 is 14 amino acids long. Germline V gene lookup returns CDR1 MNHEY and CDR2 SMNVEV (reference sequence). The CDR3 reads CASGRDRGMGGYTF. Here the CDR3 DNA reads TGTGCCAGCGGCCGGGACAGGGGGATGGGGGGCTACACCTTC.

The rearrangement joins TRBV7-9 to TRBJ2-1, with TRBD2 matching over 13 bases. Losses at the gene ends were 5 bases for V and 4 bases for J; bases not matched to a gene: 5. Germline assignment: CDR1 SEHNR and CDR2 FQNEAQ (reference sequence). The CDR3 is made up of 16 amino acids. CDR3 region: CASSRTSGGQYNEQFF. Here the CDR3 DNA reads TGTGCCAGCAGCAGGACTAGCGGGGGCCAGTACAATGAGCAGTTCTTC.

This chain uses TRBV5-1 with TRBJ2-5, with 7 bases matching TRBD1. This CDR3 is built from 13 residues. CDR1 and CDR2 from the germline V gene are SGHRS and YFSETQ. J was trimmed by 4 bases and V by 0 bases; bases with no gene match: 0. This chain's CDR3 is CASSLAGGETQYF. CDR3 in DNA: TGCGCCAGCAGCTTGGCAGGGGGAGAGACCCAGTACTTC.

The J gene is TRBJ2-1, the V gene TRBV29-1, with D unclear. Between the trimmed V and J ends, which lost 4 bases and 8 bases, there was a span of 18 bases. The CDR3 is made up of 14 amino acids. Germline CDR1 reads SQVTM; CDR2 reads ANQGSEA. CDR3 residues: CSVVPQGPRDEQFF. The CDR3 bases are TGCAGCGTTGTACCACAAGGCCCAAGGGATGAGCAGTTCTTC.